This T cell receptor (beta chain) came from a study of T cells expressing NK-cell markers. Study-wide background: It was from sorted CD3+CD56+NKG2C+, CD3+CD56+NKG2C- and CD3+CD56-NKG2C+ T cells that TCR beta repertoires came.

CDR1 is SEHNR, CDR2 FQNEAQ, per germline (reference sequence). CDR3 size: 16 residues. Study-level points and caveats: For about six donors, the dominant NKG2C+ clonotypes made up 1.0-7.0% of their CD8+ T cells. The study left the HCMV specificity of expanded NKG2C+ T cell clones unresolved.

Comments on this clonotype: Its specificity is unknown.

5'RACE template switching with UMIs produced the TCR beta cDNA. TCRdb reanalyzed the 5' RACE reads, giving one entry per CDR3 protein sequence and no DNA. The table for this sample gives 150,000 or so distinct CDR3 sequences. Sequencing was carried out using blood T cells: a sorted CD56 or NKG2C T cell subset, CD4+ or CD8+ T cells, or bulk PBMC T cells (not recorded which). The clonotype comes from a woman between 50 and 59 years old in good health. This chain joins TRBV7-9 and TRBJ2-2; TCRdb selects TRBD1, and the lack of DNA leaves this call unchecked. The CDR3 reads CASSFPGPSNTGELFF.